A single sample is the source of the 20 T cell receptor beta chains below, sequenced in a study of T-cell reconstitution after alpha-beta-depleted transplantation in children (dated by TCRdb to between 2015 and 2016). The method was PCR. TCRdb shows the sequencer as Illumina HiSeq 2500. TCR library preparation used molecular barcoding, with unique molecular identifiers applied to normalize quantification of the TCRbeta repertoire. The public reads were reprocessed in TCRdb via fastp at Q25 and MiXCR, keeping in-frame beta chains. Each CDR3 protein appears once, grouped with its most common genes and DNA. Counted in this sample were about 980,000 distinct CDR3 sequences; roughly 29% of them appeared once. The top ten constitute roughly 31% of the sample. The treatment or condition label on this specimen signifies: allogeneic hematopoietic cell transplantation with graft depleted of TCRalphabeta T cells and CD19 B cells.

The sample here was PBMCs, mostly from graft donor cells, taken 360 days after TCRalphabeta/CD19-depleted stem cell transplant. The receptors come from a boy in the first two years of life who had a stem cell transplant for SCID, so the T cells may come from the graft donor.

A remark on this clonotype: A much larger clone is a single base away; this may be a read error. This chain uses TRBV28 with TRBJ2-1; D is tentatively TRBD1 or TRBD2 (5 bases each). Matching the DNA end better, TRBJ2-7 makes the J call doubtful. Germline CDR1 reads MDHEN; CDR2 reads SYDVKM. This CDR3 has 13 amino acids. The CDR3 protein is CASSPGTWNEQYF. The CDR3 DNA is TGTGCCAGCAGTCCGGGGACGTGGAATGAGCAGTACTTC.

This clonotype has a handful of counts. The CDR3 spells CASSPSDVPTNEKLFF. CDR3 bases: TGTGCCAGCAGCCCCTCAGACGTGCCAACTAATGAAAAACTGTTTTTT. The rearrangement links TRBV12-3 or TRBV12-4 to TRBJ1-4; no clear D gene. This CDR3 contains 16 residues. The V and J ends lost 6 bases and 0 bases respectively, with 14 bases between them.

V gene TRBV4-1 combines with J gene TRBJ2-7; the D gene is possibly TRBD2 (5 bases). V dropped 1 base and J dropped 4 bases, with 11 bases sitting between them. Germline V CDR1 and CDR2: MGHRA, YSYEKL. CDR3 length equals 14 residues. The CDR3 DNA reads TGCGCCAGCAGCCAAGGCGAGGGTAGTTACGAGCAGTACTTC. Protein sequence: CASSQGEGSYEQYF.

This clonotype was detected only a few times. The J gene is TRBJ2-3, the V gene TRBV27; 7 nucleotides line up with TRBD2. Germline trimming cut 2 bases from V and 1 base from J; bases unmatched to any gene: 6. Germline-derived CDR1 and CDR2 are MNHEY and SMNVEV (reference sequence). This CDR3 has 16 residues. The CDR3 DNA follows: TGTGCCAGCAGTTTACGGCGGACTAGGGGCACAGATACGCAGTATTTT. Protein: CASSLRRTRGTDTQYF.

A few counts support this clonotype. V usage is TRBV20-1 and J usage is TRBJ2-4; D is ambiguous. The length of the CDR3 is 17 residues. The germline V gene has CDR1 DFQATT and CDR2 SNEGSKA (reference sequence). V was clipped by 0 bases and J by 0 bases, with 15 bases between them. In DNA form, the CDR3 reads TGCAGTGCTAGAGATCGCGCCCGATTTCTAGCCAAAAACATTCAGTACTTC. This gives the protein CSARDRARFLAKNIQYF.

The chain couples TRBV28 to TRBJ2-3; tentatively, D is TRBD1 (6 bases). Germline CDR1 reads MDHEN; CDR2 reads SYDVKM. The CDR3 runs to 13 residues. The V end lost 5 bases, the J end lost 4 bases, and 10 bases lay between the germline ends. The CDR3 DNA sequence: TGTGCCAGCAGTAGAGGGGGTTCAGATACGCAGTATTTT. The encoded protein is CASSRGGSDTQYF.

This clonotype has ten or more counts. CDR3 in DNA: TGCGCCAGCAGCTCATGGACTGGCACCGGGGAGCTGTTTTTT. Protein: CASSSWTGTGELFF. The V and J genes are TRBV5-1 and TRBJ2-2; D might be TRBD2 (5 bases). The CDR3 is 14 residues long. Germline V lookup: CDR1 SGHRS, CDR2 YFSETQ. The V end was cut by 3 bases, the J end by 4 bases, with 10 bases between. Supplemented by reference TRBV5-1 and TRBJ2-2, the full variable domain reads KAGVTQTPRYLIKTRGQQVTLSCSPISGHRSVSWYQQTPGQGLQFLFEYFSETQRNKGNFPGRFSGRQFSNSRSEMNVSTLELGDSALYLCASSSWTGTGELFFGEGSRLTVL.

This clonotype was seen more than once but under ten times. The V gene is TRBV29-1, the J gene TRBJ2-1; no definite D call. Germline V gives CDR1 SQVTM, CDR2 ANQGSEA. V was clipped by 7 bases and J by 2 bases, with 15 bases between them. CDR3 size: 14 residues. The CDR3 loop reads CSGLRRTPYNEQFF. In DNA, the CDR3 is TGCAGCGGATTGAGACGGACCCCCTACAATGAGCAGTTCTTC.

This clonotype was found a few times. V gene TRBV5-1 combines with J gene TRBJ2-7, with 7 bases that match TRBD1. CDR1 is SGHRS, CDR2 YFSETQ, per germline. This CDR3 contains 14 residues. The ends lost 2 bases at V and 2 bases at J; junction bases unmatched: 4. CDR3 bases: TGCGCCAGCAGCTTCGCGACAGGGCCCTACGAGCAGTACTTC. As protein: CASSFATGPYEQYF.

The chain carries TRBV7-2 and TRBJ2-7, with 11 bases aligning to TRBD2. This CDR3 has 16 amino acids. J lost 2 bases, V lost 2 bases, and 5 bases had no gene match. CDR1 and CDR2 (germline): SGHTA, FQGNSA. The CDR3 loop is CASSLWRLAGTYEQYF. CDR3 bases: TGTGCCAGCAGCTTATGGCGACTAGCGGGGACCTACGAGCAGTACTTC.

This clonotype was seen a few times. The chain is built from TRBV7-7 and TRBJ2-5, with D hard to call. The V and J ends lost 3 bases and 5 bases respectively, with 10 bases between them. The CDR3 contains 13 residues. Germline V lookup: CDR1 SSHAT, CDR2 FNYEAQ (reference sequence). This CDR3 is CASSLEYGETQYF. As DNA, the CDR3 is TGTGCCAGCAGCTTGGAGTATGGGGAGACCCAGTACTTC.

The sample holds many counts of this clonotype. The chain links TRBV7-8 to TRBJ1-1, with TRBD1 identical over 9 bases. The CDR3 length is 15 residues. The ends lost 5 bases at V and 2 bases at J; junction bases unmatched: 6. Germline V gives CDR1 SGHVS, CDR2 FQNEAQ. The CDR3 nucleotides are TGTGCCAGCAGCCCGGGGACAGGGCGAAACACTGAAGCTTTCTTT. As protein: CASSPGTGRNTEAFF.

This clonotype turned up a few times. This sequence joins TRBV20-1 and TRBJ2-1; no clear D gene. The CDR3 length is 15 residues. Trimming cost V 6 bases and J 0 bases, with 15 bases left between them. In germline, CDR1 is DFQATT, CDR2 SNEGSKA (reference sequence). The CDR3 protein is CSAHVAKGSYNEQFF. In DNA form, the CDR3 reads TGCAGTGCCCATGTGGCAAAGGGCTCCTACAATGAGCAGTTCTTC.

This clonotype was found a few times. The chain recombines TRBV15 with TRBJ2-7, with a possible D match to TRBD1 (6 bases). The ends were cut back, 5 bases at V and 1 base at J, with 21 bases in the middle. The CDR3 runs to 17 residues. CDR1 is LNHNV, CDR2 YYDKDF, per germline (reference sequence). DNA for the CDR3: TGTGCCACCAGCCCCTTTGGGGGCCGAGGGGCTTCCTACGAGCAGTACTTC. Translating it yields CATSPFGGRGASYEQYF.

This clonotype was detected a few times. This chain joins TRBV6-2 or TRBV6-3 and TRBJ2-1, with D maybe TRBD1 (6 bases). Germline V lookup: CDR1 MNHEY, CDR2 SVGEGT. The CDR3 spans 16 residues. The V end was cut by 2 bases, the J end by 4 bases, with 15 bases between. The CDR3 is CASSYTRGKGYNEQFF. The CDR3 nucleotides read TGTGCCAGCAGTTACACCAGGGGCAAGGGATACAATGAGCAGTTCTTC.

This clonotype has more than one count but fewer than ten. The chain has TRBV12-3 or TRBV12-4 and TRBJ2-3; D unclear. The CDR3 is 13 residues long. V shed 7 bases and J shed 0 bases, with 8 bases lying between them. The CDR3 sequence: CASNPRSTDTQYF. CDR3 in DNA: TGTGCCAGCAACCCTCGGAGCACAGATACGCAGTATTTT.

This clonotype was seen ten or more times. The chain couples TRBV6-5 to TRBJ2-1; D is perhaps TRBD1 (6 bases). Germline-derived CDR1 and CDR2 are MNHEY and SVGAGI. This CDR3 contains 13 residues. V was cut by 2 bases and J by 10 bases, with 12 bases left in between. In DNA form, the CDR3 reads TGTGCCAGCAGTTACGGCAGGGGCTGGGAGCAGTTCTTC. Protein sequence: CASSYGRGWEQFF.

This clonotype was observed a few times. This chain joins TRBV12-3 or TRBV12-4 and TRBJ1-5, with D uncertain. V dropped 3 bases and J dropped 6 bases, with 12 bases sitting between them. CDR3 length: 14 residues. CDR3 in amino acids: CASSFSGDAQPQHF. The CDR3 DNA sequence: TGTGCCAGCAGTTTCTCAGGTGATGCTCAGCCCCAGCATTTT.

The rearrangement links TRBV28 to TRBJ2-4, with D perhaps TRBD1 (6 bases). This CDR3 spans 15 amino acids. V dropped 4 bases and J dropped 10 bases, with 20 bases sitting between them. Germline CDR1 MDHEN, CDR2 SYDVKM. CDR3 protein: CASSYPRGAGSIQYF. The DNA for the CDR3 is TGTGCCAGCAGTTACCCCAGGGGCGCAGGGTCGATTCAGTACTTC.

This clonotype appeared a few times. The V call is TRBV12-3 or TRBV12-4, the J call TRBJ1-5; D remains unclear. The CDR3 has 12 amino acids. With 3 bases removed from V and 6 bases from J, the gap between germline ends came to 6 bases. The CDR3 sequence: CASSFNLQPQHF. CDR3 in DNA: TGTGCCAGCAGTTTTAACCTTCAGCCCCAGCATTTT.